The 15 T cell receptor beta chains given below trace back to one sample, sequenced in a study of cytomegalovirus exposure and HLA in healthy donors. PCR employed 60 Vbeta and 13 Jbeta primers. Produced via immunoSEQ multiplex PCR; TCRdb's table is partial and in-frame only. This sample has some 100,000 clones; around 83% occur once, and the top ten carry 1.2%. The sequenced material came from PBMCs. The receptors here all came from a woman aged 18-35 years in good health and CMV-seronegative.

The gene calls are TRBV4-3 and TRBJ1-4; D possibly corresponds to TRBD1 (6 bases). V shed 3 bases and J shed 8 bases, with 13 bases lying between them. The CDR3 consists of 14 residues. The V gene's germline CDR1 is LGHNA and CDR2 YSLEER. The CDR3 reads CASSQAGVAEKLFF. In DNA, the CDR3 is TGCGCCAGCAGCCAGGCAGGGGTCGCGGAAAAACTGTTTTTT.

The J gene is TRBJ2-7, the V gene TRBV20-1; D unclear. Germline V gene sequence: CDR1 DFQATT, CDR2 SNEGSKA (reference sequence). The CDR3 runs to 11 residues. Trimming took off 3 bases at V and 3 bases at J, with 6 bases between the two ends. The CDR3 loop is CSARSDYEQYF. In nucleotides, the CDR3 is TGCAGTGCTAGGTCAGACTACGAGCAGTACTTC.

The chain carries TRBV28 and TRBJ2-5; TRBD1 matches 10 bases. Gene TRBJ2-7 matches the end of the DNA better, so the J call may be wrong. Per germline, CDR1 MDHEN and CDR2 SYDVKM. The CDR3 has 15 amino acids. The CDR3 DNA reads as TGTGCCAGCAGCTCACCGGGACAGGGGAACTACGAGCAGTACTTC. Protein sequence: CASSSPGQGNYEQYF.

The chain couples TRBV5-6 to TRBJ2-5; 8 bases agree with TRBD2. Germline trimming cut 2 bases from V and 5 bases from J; bases unmatched to any gene: 2. The CDR3 is 13 amino acids. From germline, CDR1 is SGHDT and CDR2 YYEEEE. CDR3 loop: CASSLREGETQYF. Written as DNA, the CDR3 is TGTGCCAGCAGCTTACGGGAGGGCGAGACCCAGTACTTC.

The rearrangement links TRBV6-5 to TRBJ1-2; TRBD1 matches 7 bases. From germline, CDR1 is MNHEY and CDR2 SVGAGI. This CDR3 has 12 amino acids. V shed 8 bases and J 5 bases; nucleotides not matched to a gene: 5. As DNA, the CDR3 is TGTGCCAGCGGGGGGACAGCTTATGGCTACACCTTC. It yields the protein CASGGTAYGYTF.

The chain uses TRBV7-6 and TRBJ2-5, with 8 bases fitting TRBD2. The CDR3 contains 16 residues. V lost 0 bases and J lost 7; bases outside the gene matches: 10. From germline, CDR1 is SGHVS and CDR2 FNYEAQ. Written as DNA, the CDR3 is TGTGCCAGCAGCTTAGCTTCTAGCGGGCTCGCCGGGACCCAGTACTTC. This encodes CASSLASSGLAGTQYF.

This chain uses TRBV10-3 with TRBJ2-1, with a tentative D call TRBD1 (6 bases). The germline gives CDR1 ENHRY, CDR2 SYGVKD. Between the trimmed V and J ends, which lost 2 bases and 0 bases, there was a span of 11 bases. The CDR3 runs 16 residues. The CDR3 DNA reads as TGTGCCATCAGTGAGGGCAGGGGCAGCTCCTACAATGAGCAGTTCTTC. This codes for CAISEGRGSSYNEQFF.

In this sample, this clone turned up once. This rearrangement joins TRBV6-5 to TRBJ2-1, with TRBD2 identical over 8 bases. Germline values: CDR1 MNHEY, CDR2 SVGAGI. The CDR3 extends over 16 amino acids. V dropped 3 bases and J dropped 5; count of bases not matched to a gene: 9. The CDR3 spells CASSYFSGTRDNEQFF. In DNA, the CDR3 is TGTGCCAGCAGTTATTTTTCCGGGACTAGAGACAATGAGCAGTTCTTC.

The chain links TRBV7-2 to TRBJ2-4, with 8 positions matching TRBD1. The CDR3 is 15 residues long. Germline lookup yields CDR1 SGHTA and CDR2 FQGNSA. V lost 5 bases and J lost 5; bases outside the gene matches: 8. The CDR3 DNA sequence: TGTGCCAGCAGCCAAGGACAGGGCGGGCAAAACATTCAGTACTTC. As protein: CASSQGQGGQNIQYF. The whole variable domain, filled in from reference TRBV7-2 and TRBJ2-4, reads GAGVSQSPSNKVTEKGKDVELRCDPISGHTALYWYRQSLGQGLEFLIYFQGNSAPDKSGLPSDRFSAERTGGSVSTLTIQRTQQEDSAVYLCASSQGQGGQNIQYFGAGTRLSVL.

V gene TRBV18 combines with J gene TRBJ2-2; D unresolved. Trimming pared 3 bases from V and 9 bases from J, leaving 14 bases between. Germline CDR1 KGHSH, CDR2 LQKENI. CDR3 size: 14 residues. The CDR3 DNA is TGTGCCAGCTCACCCCGAGGCCCCTTCAGGGAGCTGTTTTTT. It translates to CASSPRGPFRELFF.

The rearrangement links TRBV27 to TRBJ1-2; D gene unclear. Per the germline V gene, CDR1 is MNHEY and CDR2 is SMNVEV (reference sequence). Trimming removed 5 bases from V and 4 bases from J, with 26 bases in between. The CDR3 extends over 18 amino acids. The CDR3 here is CASSPRTPEGLLIYGYTF. As DNA, the CDR3 is TGTGCCAGCAGTCCCCGGACGCCCGAGGGTCTATTGATCTATGGCTACACCTTC.

The chain joins TRBV7-2 to TRBJ2-1; D is unclear. The V and J ends lost 0 bases and 0 bases respectively, with 6 bases between them. Germline V gene lookup returns CDR1 SGHTA and CDR2 FQGNSA. This CDR3 region has 15 residues. The CDR3 DNA reads as TGTGCCAGCAGCTTAGCGGCCCCCTCCTACAATGAGCAGTTCTTC. Protein sequence: CASSLAAPSYNEQFF.

V usage is TRBV29-1 and J usage is TRBJ2-5, with a possible D match to TRBD1 (6 bases). Between the trimmed V and J ends, which lost 0 bases and 4 bases, there was a span of 15 bases. Germline lookup yields CDR1 SQVTM and CDR2 ANQGSEA. The CDR3 length is 15 residues. DNA of the CDR3: TGCAGCGTTGAAGATGAATTCAGGGGTTTAGAGACCCAGTACTTC. Encoded protein: CSVEDEFRGLETQYF.

The chain couples TRBV6-5 to TRBJ2-1; 7 bases align to TRBD1. V was pared by 7 bases and J by 7 bases, with 10 bases of the junction left unmatched. CDR1 and CDR2 (germline): MNHEY, SVGAGI. The CDR3 has 14 residues. DNA of the CDR3: TGTGCCAGCATGGTCGACAGGGTTAGAAATGAGCAGTTCTTC. It translates to CASMVDRVRNEQFF.

Here the CDR3 reads CASSRGGGAYNEQFF. The CDR3 DNA reads TGTGCCAGTAGTCGAGGCGGGGGGGCCTACAATGAGCAGTTCTTC. The chain combines TRBV19 with TRBJ2-1; 9 bases fit TRBD2. Germline V CDR1 and CDR2: LNHDA, SQIVND (reference sequence). Trimming at V came to 5 bases and at J to 2 bases, leaving 4 bases not matched to a gene. The CDR3 sequence is 15 residues long. Using reference TRBV19 and TRBJ2-1 for the parts outside the CDR3, the full variable domain is DGGITQSPKYLFRKEGQNVTLSCEQNLNHDAMYWYRQDPGQGLRLIYYSQIVNDFQKGDIAEGYSVSREKKESFPLTVTSAQKNPTAFYLCASSRGGGAYNEQFFGPGTRLTVL.